This T cell receptor (beta chain) emerged from a study of T cell repertoires in cytomegalovirus infection. About the research overall: CMV epitopes in the study were HLA-C-restricted (recently identified) and HLA-B-restricted (well studied). Signatures in public TCR beta sequences pointed to both CMV infection and matching HLA type. Study-level findings and limits: Dominating the ex vivo response were TCR beta clonotypes that were CMV-specific and HLA-C-restricted.

V dropped 6 bases and J dropped 0 bases, with 12 bases sitting between them. This CDR3 has 15 residues. In germline, CDR1 is MNHEY, CDR2 SMNVEV (reference sequence). This clonotype was seen a few times. Its specificity is not known. TCRdb reprocessed the reads with MiXCR, giving one entry per CDR3 protein. Among around 770,000 distinct CDR3 sequences listed, under 35% were seen once. Specimen: cultured CD8+ T cells from PBMCs, collected from culture after CMV antigen stimulation. This receptor was identified in a human donor in good health (CMV status not recorded). Some clones in this sample may be carry-over from other donors' samples. This sequence joins TRBV27 and TRBJ2-1; TRBD1 is a possible D gene (6 bases). Written as DNA, the CDR3 is TGTGCCAGCAGGACAGGTTTAAGCTCCTACAATGAGCAGTTCTTC. Its protein product is CASRTGLSSYNEQFF.